Following are 2 T cell receptor beta chains from one sample sequenced in a study of identifying expanded T cells in peripheral blood. The protocol was immunoSEQ multiplex PCR, while the TCRdb copy is restricted to in-frame clones and leaves out a portion. The table lists approximately 63,000 clones, 87% of them singletons, with just over 4.5% in the top ten. Material for sequencing was blood. These receptors all come from a person aged 18 to 69 in good health.

This clone was seen only once. This rearrangement joins TRBV28 to TRBJ2-7; no clear D. CDR3 length: 11 residues. V was clipped by 5 bases and J by 5 bases, with 7 bases between them. In germline, CDR1 is MDHEN, CDR2 SYDVKM. The CDR3: CASSPRNEQYF. In nucleotides, the CDR3 is TGTGCCAGCAGTCCCCGGAACGAGCAGTACTTC.

The V gene is TRBV6-1, the J gene TRBJ1-6; 8 positions agree with TRBD1. The V gene end was trimmed by 2 bases and the J gene end by 6 bases; junction bases not matched to a gene: 6. In germline, CDR1 is MNHNS, CDR2 SASEGT. The CDR3 loop spans 16 amino acids. The CDR3 protein is CASSEKTGVGNSPLHF. CDR3 sequence (DNA): TGTGCCAGCAGTGAAAAGACAGGGGTCGGTAATTCACCCCTCCACTTT.